These T cell receptor beta chains were read from a single sample in a study of T-cell reconstitution after alpha-beta-depleted transplantation in children. One entry per CDR3 protein, called by TCRdb with MiXCR from the PCR reads. The sample has more than 200,000 distinct CDR3 sequences, about 23% seen once. Sequencing was performed on PBMCs, taken before TCRalphabeta/CD19-depleted stem cell transplant. The origin of the receptors is a girl aged 2 to 10 with Fanconi anemia, due to receive a stem cell transplant. CDR3s include the opening cysteine and the closing phenylalanine or tryptophan. The order of the fields is J gene, CDR3 length, V gene, D gene, clone size, CDR3 DNA, CDR3 protein. D genes are given only for firm matches. Clone size is given for some rows only: seen once, a few or many times, or a class if the clone is expanded.

>TRBJ2-1|15|TRBV28|-|many
TGTGCCAGCAGTCCACCGGGCTCCTTATACAATGAGCAGTTCTTC
CASSPPGSLYNEQFF
>TRBJ2-5|13|TRBV12-3/TRBV12-4|-|many
TGTGCCAGCAGGGAGGGGTACCAAGAGACCCAGTACTTC
CASREGYQETQYF
>TRBJ2-2|15|TRBV20-1|TRBD2|few
TGCAGTGCTATGGGACTAGCGGGGGAAGACGGGGAGCTGTTTTTT
CSAMGLAGEDGELFF
>TRBJ2-1|14|TRBV29-1|TRBD2|many
TGCAGCGTTGCGGGACTAGCGGCCTACAATGAGCAGTTCTTC
CSVAGLAAYNEQFF
>TRBJ2-2|14|TRBV6-4|-|few
TGTGCCATGCCGGAGAGGGCGAACACCGGGGAGCTGTTTTTT
CAMPERANTGELFF
>TRBJ2-7|15|TRBV24-1|-|-
TGTGCCACCAGTTACTCAAAAGACAAGACCTACGAGCAGTACTTC
CATSYSKDKTYEQYF
>TRBJ1-3|17|TRBV6-1|TRBD1|many
TGTGCCAGCAGGCGCTACAGCACAGGGGGCGCCGGAAACACCATATATTTT
CASRRYSTGGAGNTIYF
>TRBJ1-1|11|TRBV4-1|TRBD1|many
TGCGCCAGCGGGGGAAACAGGGGAGCTTTCTTT
CASGGNRGAFF
>TRBJ2-7|11|TRBV7-2|-|many
TGTGCCAGCAGCTTATACCACGAGCAGTACTTC
CASSLYHEQYF
>TRBJ2-7|16|TRBV7-2|TRBD2|-
TGTGCCAGCAGCTTTGGGCCTAGCGGGGGCCCCTACGAGCAGTACTTC
CASSFGPSGGPYEQYF
>TRBJ2-3|15|TRBV12-3/TRBV12-4|-|many
TGTGCCAGCAGTTTTTTCGGGGGGCGGACAGATACGCAGTATTTT
CASSFFGGRTDTQYF
>TRBJ2-7|14|TRBV7-2|-|few
TGTGCCAGCAGCTTAAGGGGGGACCTCTACGAGCAGTACTTC
CASSLRGDLYEQYF
>TRBJ2-7|15|TRBV29-1|-|many
TGCAGCGTTGTTTCGGCTAGCGAAACCTCTTACGAGCAGTACTTC
CSVVSASETSYEQYF
>TRBJ2-1|14|TRBV6-4|-|many
TGTGCCAGCGGGAACTTGAGCTCCTACAATGAGCAGTTCTTC
CASGNLSSYNEQFF
>TRBJ2-7|16|TRBV7-2|-|-
TGTGCCAGCAGCTTAGCCAGCGGCATAAGCTCCTACGAGCAGTACTTC
CASSLASGISSYEQYF
>TRBJ2-6|14|TRBV4-2|-|-
TGTGCCAGCAGCCAAGTGTACGAGGCCAACGTCCTGACTTTC
CASSQVYEANVLTF
>TRBJ2-1|11|TRBV5-1|-|-
TGCGCCAGCAGCTACCTAGCCGAGCAGTTCTTC
CASSYLAEQFF
>TRBJ2-1|18|TRBV12-3/TRBV12-4|TRBD2|many
TGTGCCAGCAGTTCCAGGACTAGCGGGGGATCGTCCTACAATGAGCAGTTCTTC
CASSSRTSGGSSYNEQFF
>TRBJ2-7|13|TRBV12-3/TRBV12-4|-|many
TGTGCCAGCAGTTTCAGGGACCGGAACGAGCAGTACTTC
CASSFRDRNEQYF
>TRBJ2-1|16|TRBV29-1|TRBD2|-
TGCAGCGTTGGTACTGGCGGGGGGACCTTCGGTAATGAGCGGTTCTTC
CSVGTGGGTFGNERFF
>TRBJ2-7|13|TRBV29-1|-|-
TGCAGCGTTGGACGGTCCCGAGGGTATGAGCAGTACTTC
CSVGRSRGYEQYF
>TRBJ2-7|17|TRBV7-9|TRBD1|-
TGTGCCAGCAGCCCCACCAACCCGGGACAGGCAACCTACGAGCAGTACTTC
CASSPTNPGQATYEQYF
>TRBJ1-5|16|TRBV25-1|-|many
TGTGCCAGCAGTGCGGGGATTCGACAACGCAATCAGCCCCAGCATTTT
CASSAGIRQRNQPQHF
>TRBJ2-4|14|TRBV7-9|-|many
TGTGCCAGCAGCTTAGGGGGACCCAAAAACATTCAGTACTTC
CASSLGGPKNIQYF
>TRBJ2-3|13|TRBV6-4|-|many
TGTGCCAGCAGTGACGGGACTACAGATACGCAGTATTTT
CASSDGTTDTQYF
>TRBJ2-1|15|TRBV11-2|TRBD2|many
TGTGCCAGCAGCTCACTACAGACTAGCGGGGATGAGCAGTTCTTC
CASSSLQTSGDEQFF
>TRBJ2-1|16|TRBV7-2|-|-
TGTGCCAGCAGCTTAATGCTAGTCAACTCCTACAATGAGCAGTTCTTC
CASSLMLVNSYNEQFF
>TRBJ2-4|12|TRBV20-1|TRBD1|-
TGCAGTGCTAGCAGGGGACAGGACATTCAGTACTTC
CSASRGQDIQYF
>TRBJ2-7|17|TRBV29-1|-|many
TGCAGCGTACTAAGACAGGCTACTAGAAAAGGCTCCTACGAGCAGTACTTC
CSVLRQATRKGSYEQYF
>TRBJ1-1|9|TRBV30|-|many
TGTGCCTGGAGTGCCGGAGCTTTCTTT
CAWSAGAFF
>TRBJ2-1|17|TRBV7-6|TRBD2|-
TGTGCCAGCAGCTTAGGCGGGAGAGCCAGCTCCTACAATGAGCAGTTCTTC
CASSLGGRASSYNEQFF
>TRBJ1-5|13|TRBV5-1|-|-
TGCGCCAGCAGTTTTGACAGGAATCAGCCCCAGCATTTT
CASSFDRNQPQHF
>TRBJ1-3|16|TRBV4-1|TRBD1|-
TGCGCCAGCAGCCAAGACAGGGGGCGAGGTGGAAACACCATATATTTT
CASSQDRGRGGNTIYF
>TRBJ2-3|14|TRBV29-1|TRBD2|-
TGCAGCGTTGAAAGGGAGGGTGGCACAGATACGCAGTATTTT
CSVEREGGTDTQYF
>TRBJ2-5|15|TRBV20-1|TRBD2|-
TGCAGTGCTCTCAGGCCCGGGGGGGAACAAGAGACCCAGTACTTC
CSALRPGGEQETQYF
>TRBJ2-1|15|TRBV10-3|-|once
TGTGCCATCAGTGAAACTAGGACAGACTACAATGAGCAGTTCTTC
CAISETRTDYNEQFF
>TRBJ2-7|12|TRBV29-1|TRBD1|-
TGCAGCGTTTGGACAGGGACCTACGAGCAGTACTTC
CSVWTGTYEQYF
>TRBJ2-7|14|TRBV4-1|-|-
TGCGCCAGCAGCCAAGGGGACACCTACTACGAGCAGTACTTC
CASSQGDTYYEQYF
>TRBJ1-2|13|TRBV20-1|-|many
TGCAGTGCTAGTCAGGACGGGAGCTATGGCTACACCTTC
CSASQDGSYGYTF